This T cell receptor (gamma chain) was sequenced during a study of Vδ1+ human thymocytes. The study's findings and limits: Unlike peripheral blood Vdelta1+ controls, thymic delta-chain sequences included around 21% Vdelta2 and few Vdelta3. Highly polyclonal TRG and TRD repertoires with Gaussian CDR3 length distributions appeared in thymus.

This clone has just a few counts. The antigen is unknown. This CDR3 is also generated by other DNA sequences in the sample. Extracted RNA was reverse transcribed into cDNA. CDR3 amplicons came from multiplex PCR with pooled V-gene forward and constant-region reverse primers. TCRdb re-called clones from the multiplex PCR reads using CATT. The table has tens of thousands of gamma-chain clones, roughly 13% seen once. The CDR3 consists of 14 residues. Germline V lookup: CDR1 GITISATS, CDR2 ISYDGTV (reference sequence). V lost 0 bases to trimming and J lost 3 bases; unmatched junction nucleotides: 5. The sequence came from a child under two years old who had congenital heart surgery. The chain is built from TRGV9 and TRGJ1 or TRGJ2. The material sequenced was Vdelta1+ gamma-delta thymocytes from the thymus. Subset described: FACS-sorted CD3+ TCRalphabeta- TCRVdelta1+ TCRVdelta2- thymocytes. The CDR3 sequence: CALWEVHPYYKKLF. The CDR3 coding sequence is TGTGCCTTGTGGGAGGTGCACCCTTATTATAAGAAACTCTTT.